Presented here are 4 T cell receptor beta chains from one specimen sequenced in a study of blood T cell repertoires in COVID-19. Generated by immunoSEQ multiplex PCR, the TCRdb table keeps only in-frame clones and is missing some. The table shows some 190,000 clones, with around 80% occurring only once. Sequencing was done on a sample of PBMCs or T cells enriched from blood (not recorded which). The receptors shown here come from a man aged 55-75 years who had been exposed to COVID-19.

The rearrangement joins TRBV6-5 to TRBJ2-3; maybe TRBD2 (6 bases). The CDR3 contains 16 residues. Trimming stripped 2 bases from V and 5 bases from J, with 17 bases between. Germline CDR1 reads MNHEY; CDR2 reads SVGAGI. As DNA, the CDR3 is TGTGCCAGCAGTTACACCGGGGGTACCCGTCTAGATACGCAGTATTTT. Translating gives CASSYTGGTRLDTQYF.

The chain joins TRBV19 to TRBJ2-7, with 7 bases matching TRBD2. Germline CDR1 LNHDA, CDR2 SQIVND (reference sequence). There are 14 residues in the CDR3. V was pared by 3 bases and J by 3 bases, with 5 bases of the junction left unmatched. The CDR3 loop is CASSIGAGDYEQYF. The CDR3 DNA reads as TGTGCCAGTAGTATCGGGGCGGGGGACTACGAGCAGTACTTC. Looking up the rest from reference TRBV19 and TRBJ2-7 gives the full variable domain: DGGITQSPKYLFRKEGQNVTLSCEQNLNHDAMYWYRQDPGQGLRLIYYSQIVNDFQKGDIAEGYSVSREKKESFPLTVTSAQKNPTAFYLCASSIGAGDYEQYFGPGTRLTVT.

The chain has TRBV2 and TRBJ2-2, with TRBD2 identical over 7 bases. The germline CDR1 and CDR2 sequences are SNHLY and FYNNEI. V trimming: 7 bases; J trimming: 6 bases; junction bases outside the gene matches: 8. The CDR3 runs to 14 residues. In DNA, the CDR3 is TGTGCCAGCAAGGGAGGGGAGTTGGCCGGGGAGCTGTTTTTT. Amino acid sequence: CASKGGELAGELFF. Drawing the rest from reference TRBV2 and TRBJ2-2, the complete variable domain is EPEVTQTPSHQVTQMGQEVILRCVPISNHLYFYWYRQILGQKVEFLVSFYNNEISEKSEIFDDQFSVERPDGSNFTLKIRSTKLEDSAMYFCASKGGELAGELFFGEGSRLTVL.

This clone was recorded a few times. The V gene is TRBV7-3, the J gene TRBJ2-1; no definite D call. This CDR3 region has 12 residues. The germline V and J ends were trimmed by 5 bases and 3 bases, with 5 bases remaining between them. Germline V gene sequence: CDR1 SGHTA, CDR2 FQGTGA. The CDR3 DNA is TGTGCCAGCAGCAATAACTACAATGAGCAGTTCTTC. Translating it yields CASSNNYNEQFF.